The clone carrying this T cell receptor (beta chain) was counted between two and nine times. The library came from three nested PCR rounds adapted from ARM-PCR protocols. TCRdb re-analysed the multiplex PCR reads in MiXCR, keeping a single row per CDR3 protein. The sample includes about 80,000 distinct CDR3 sequences, approximately 68% of them seen just once. The data were taken from a study of tumor and adjacent non-tumor tissue in lung cancer. No cell sorting was done before RNA was extracted from the tissue. This TCR came from a woman aged 65 to 85 with non-small cell lung cancer. The specimen was lung tumor tissue.

CDR3 protein: CASSGVGSGNQPQHF. The CDR3 nucleotides are TGTGCCAGTAGCGGTGTGGGATCGGGCAATCAGCCCCAGCATTTT. This sequence joins TRBV12-3 or TRBV12-4 and TRBJ1-5; D not resolved. V was shortened by 9 bases and J by 2 bases, with 17 bases between the two germline ends. The CDR3 has 15 amino acids.